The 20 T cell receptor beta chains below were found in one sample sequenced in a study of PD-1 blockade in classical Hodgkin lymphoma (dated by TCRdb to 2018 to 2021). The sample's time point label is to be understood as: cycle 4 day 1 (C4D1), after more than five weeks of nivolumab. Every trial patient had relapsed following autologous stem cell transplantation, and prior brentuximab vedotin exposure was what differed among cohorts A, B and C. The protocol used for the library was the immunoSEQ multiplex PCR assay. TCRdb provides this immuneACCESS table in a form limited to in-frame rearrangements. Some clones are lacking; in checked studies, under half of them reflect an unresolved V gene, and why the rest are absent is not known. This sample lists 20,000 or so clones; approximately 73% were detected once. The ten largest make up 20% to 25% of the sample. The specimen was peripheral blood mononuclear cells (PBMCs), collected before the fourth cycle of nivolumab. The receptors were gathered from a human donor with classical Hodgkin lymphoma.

The CDR3 nucleotides are TGTGCCAGCACCAAGCCTCCCGACTGGAGCGGCGCGTTCTTC. Translated, it gives CASTKPPDWSGAFF. The chain joins TRBV21-1 to TRBJ2-1; the table's D call TRBD2 went unverified against the DNA. TRBV21-1 is annotated as a pseudogene. CDR3 length: 14 residues.

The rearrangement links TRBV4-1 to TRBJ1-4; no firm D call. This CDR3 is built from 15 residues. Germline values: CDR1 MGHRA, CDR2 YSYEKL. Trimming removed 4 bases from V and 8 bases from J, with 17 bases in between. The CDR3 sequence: CASSPGPAVGEKLFF. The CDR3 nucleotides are TGCGCCAGCAGCCCAGGTCCGGCCGTAGGAGAAAAACTGTTTTTT.

DNA for the CDR3: TGTGCCACCAGGACTAGCGGGAACACCGGGGAGCTGTTTTTT. Residues: CATRTSGNTGELFF. The V call is TRBV10-3, the J call TRBJ2-2, with 10 bases that match TRBD2. Trimming cost V 10 bases and J 1 base; bases outside gene matches: 3. Germline V lookup: CDR1 ENHRY, CDR2 SYGVKD. The CDR3 length is 14 residues.

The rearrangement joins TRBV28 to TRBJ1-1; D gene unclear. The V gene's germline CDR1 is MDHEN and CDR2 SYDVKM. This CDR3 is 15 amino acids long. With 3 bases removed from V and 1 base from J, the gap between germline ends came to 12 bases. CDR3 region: CASSFGNSKNTEAFF. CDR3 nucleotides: TGTGCCAGCAGTTTTGGCAACAGCAAGAACACTGAAGCTTTCTTT.

CDR3 in amino acids: CASSLGPRGSHEQYV. In nucleotides, the CDR3 is TGTGCCAGCAGCTTGGGCCCCAGGGGCTCCCACGAGCAGTACGTC. The chain couples TRBV5-6 to TRBJ2-7; D might be TRBD1 (6 bases). Germline assignment: CDR1 SGHDT and CDR2 YYEEEE. The CDR3 has 15 amino acids.

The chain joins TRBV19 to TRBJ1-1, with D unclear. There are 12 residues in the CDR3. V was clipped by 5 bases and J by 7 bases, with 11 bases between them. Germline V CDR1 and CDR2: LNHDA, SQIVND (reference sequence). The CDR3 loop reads CASSFFKGEAFF. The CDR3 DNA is TGTGCCAGTAGTTTTTTTAAGGGTGAAGCTTTCTTT. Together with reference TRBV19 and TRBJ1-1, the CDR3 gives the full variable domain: DGGITQSPKYLFRKEGQNVTLSCEQNLNHDAMYWYRQDPGQGLRLIYYSQIVNDFQKGDIAEGYSVSREKKESFPLTVTSAQKNPTAFYLCASSFFKGEAFFGQGTRLTVV.

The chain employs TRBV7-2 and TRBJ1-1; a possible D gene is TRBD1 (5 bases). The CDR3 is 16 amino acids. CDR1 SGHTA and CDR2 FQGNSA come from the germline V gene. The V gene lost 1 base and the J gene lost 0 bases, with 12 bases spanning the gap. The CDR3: CASSLGPTAMNTEAFF. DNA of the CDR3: TGTGCCAGCAGCTTAGGGCCGACAGCTATGAACACTGAAGCTTTCTTT.

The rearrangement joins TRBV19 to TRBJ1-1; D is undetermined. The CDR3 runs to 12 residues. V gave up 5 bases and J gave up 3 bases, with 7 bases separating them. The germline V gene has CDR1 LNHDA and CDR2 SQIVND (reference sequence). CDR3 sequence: CASSFKYTEAFF. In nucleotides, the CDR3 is TGTGCCAGTAGTTTTAAGTACACTGAAGCTTTCTTT.

CDR3 nucleotide sequence: TGTGCCAGCAGCTTTCTGACCCTCCCCGGGACTGCCCACTCCTACGAGCAGTACTTC. This sequence encodes CASSFLTLPGTAHSYEQYF. V is TRBV5-6 and J is TRBJ2-7; possibly TRBD2 for D (6 bases). The CDR3 extends over 19 amino acids. V lost 2 bases, J lost 0 bases, and 24 bases lay in between. Per germline, CDR1 SGHDT and CDR2 YYEEEE.

In DNA form, the CDR3 reads TGTGCCAGCAGCTCCCACGGACCTACGTCCTATAATTCACCCCTCCACTTT. Amino acids: CASSSHGPTSYNSPLHF. The rearrangement joins TRBV5-4 to TRBJ1-6; D gene unclear. The CDR3 length is 17 residues. The germline V gene has CDR1 SGHNT and CDR2 YYREEE (reference sequence). V gave up 3 bases and J gave up 1 base, with 14 bases separating them.

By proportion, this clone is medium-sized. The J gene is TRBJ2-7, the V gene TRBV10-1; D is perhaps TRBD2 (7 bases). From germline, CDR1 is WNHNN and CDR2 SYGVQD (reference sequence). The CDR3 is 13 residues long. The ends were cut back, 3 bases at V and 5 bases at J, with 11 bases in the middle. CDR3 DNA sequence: TGCGCCAGCAGTGAAAGGGGGGGGGACGAGCAGTACGTC. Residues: CASSERGGDEQYV.

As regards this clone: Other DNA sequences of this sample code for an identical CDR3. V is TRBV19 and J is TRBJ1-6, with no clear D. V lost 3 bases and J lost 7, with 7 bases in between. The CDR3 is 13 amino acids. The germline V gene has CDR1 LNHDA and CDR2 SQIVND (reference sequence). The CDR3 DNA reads TGTGCCAGTAGTATTCTTGGGAATTCACCCCTCCACTTT. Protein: CASSILGNSPLHF. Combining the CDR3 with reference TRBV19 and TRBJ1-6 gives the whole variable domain DGGITQSPKYLFRKEGQNVTLSCEQNLNHDAMYWYRQDPGQGLRLIYYSQIVNDFQKGDIAEGYSVSREKKESFPLTVTSAQKNPTAFYLCASSILGNSPLHFGNGTRLTVT.

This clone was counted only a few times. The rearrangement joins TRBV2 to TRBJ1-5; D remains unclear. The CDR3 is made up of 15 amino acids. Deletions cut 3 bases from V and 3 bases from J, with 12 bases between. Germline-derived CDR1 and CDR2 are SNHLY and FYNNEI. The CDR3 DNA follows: TGTGCCAGCAGTGATCGTACGGGAACCAATCAGCCCCAGCATTTT. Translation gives CASSDRTGTNQPQHF.

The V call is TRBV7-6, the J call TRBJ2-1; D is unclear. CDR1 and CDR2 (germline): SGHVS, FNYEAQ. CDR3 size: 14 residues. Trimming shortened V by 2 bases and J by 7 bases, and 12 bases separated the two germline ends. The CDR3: CASSLKVALNEQFF. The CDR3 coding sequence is TGTGCCAGCAGCTTAAAGGTGGCGCTGAATGAGCAGTTCTTC.

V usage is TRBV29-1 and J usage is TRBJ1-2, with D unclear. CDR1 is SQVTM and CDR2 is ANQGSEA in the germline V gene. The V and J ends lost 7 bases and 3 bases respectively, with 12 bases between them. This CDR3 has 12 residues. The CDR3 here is CSGLREDYGYTF. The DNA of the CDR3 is TGCAGCGGCCTTAGGGAGGACTATGGCTACACCTTC.

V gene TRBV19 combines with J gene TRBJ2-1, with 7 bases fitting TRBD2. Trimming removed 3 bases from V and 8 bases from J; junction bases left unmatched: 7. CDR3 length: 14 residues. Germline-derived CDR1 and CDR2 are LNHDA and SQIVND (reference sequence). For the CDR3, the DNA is TGTGCCAGTAGTATCGGCGGGAGAGGGGATGAGCAGTTCTTC. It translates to CASSIGGRGDEQFF.

For the CDR3, the DNA is TGTGCCAGCAGTTACTCACCTTCGGGAGGGGGCTACACCTTC. Translated, it gives CASSYSPSGGGYTF. The V gene is TRBV6-5, the J gene TRBJ1-2, with D uncertain. The V end was cut by 0 bases, the J end by 8 bases, with 13 bases between. The CDR3 sequence is 14 residues long. Germline V lookup: CDR1 MNHEY, CDR2 SVGAGI.

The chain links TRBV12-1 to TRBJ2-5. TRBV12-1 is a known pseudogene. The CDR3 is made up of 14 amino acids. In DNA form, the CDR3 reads TGTGCCAGCAGCTTTTGGTGGCCCCTCCGAGCCCAGTACTTC. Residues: CASSFWWPLRAQYF.

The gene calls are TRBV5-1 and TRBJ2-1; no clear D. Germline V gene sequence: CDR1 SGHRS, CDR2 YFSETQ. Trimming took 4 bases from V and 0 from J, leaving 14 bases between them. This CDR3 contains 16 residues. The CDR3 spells CASSPNEASSYNEQFF. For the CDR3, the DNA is TGCGCCAGCAGCCCTAATGAGGCGAGCTCCTACAATGAGCAGTTCTTC.

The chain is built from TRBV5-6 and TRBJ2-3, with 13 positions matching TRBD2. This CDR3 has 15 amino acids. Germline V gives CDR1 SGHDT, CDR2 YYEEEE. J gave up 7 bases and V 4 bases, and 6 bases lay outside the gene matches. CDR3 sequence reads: CASSGLLAGGYTQYF. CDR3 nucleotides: TGTGCCAGCAGCGGGTTACTAGCGGGAGGGTATACGCAGTATTTT.